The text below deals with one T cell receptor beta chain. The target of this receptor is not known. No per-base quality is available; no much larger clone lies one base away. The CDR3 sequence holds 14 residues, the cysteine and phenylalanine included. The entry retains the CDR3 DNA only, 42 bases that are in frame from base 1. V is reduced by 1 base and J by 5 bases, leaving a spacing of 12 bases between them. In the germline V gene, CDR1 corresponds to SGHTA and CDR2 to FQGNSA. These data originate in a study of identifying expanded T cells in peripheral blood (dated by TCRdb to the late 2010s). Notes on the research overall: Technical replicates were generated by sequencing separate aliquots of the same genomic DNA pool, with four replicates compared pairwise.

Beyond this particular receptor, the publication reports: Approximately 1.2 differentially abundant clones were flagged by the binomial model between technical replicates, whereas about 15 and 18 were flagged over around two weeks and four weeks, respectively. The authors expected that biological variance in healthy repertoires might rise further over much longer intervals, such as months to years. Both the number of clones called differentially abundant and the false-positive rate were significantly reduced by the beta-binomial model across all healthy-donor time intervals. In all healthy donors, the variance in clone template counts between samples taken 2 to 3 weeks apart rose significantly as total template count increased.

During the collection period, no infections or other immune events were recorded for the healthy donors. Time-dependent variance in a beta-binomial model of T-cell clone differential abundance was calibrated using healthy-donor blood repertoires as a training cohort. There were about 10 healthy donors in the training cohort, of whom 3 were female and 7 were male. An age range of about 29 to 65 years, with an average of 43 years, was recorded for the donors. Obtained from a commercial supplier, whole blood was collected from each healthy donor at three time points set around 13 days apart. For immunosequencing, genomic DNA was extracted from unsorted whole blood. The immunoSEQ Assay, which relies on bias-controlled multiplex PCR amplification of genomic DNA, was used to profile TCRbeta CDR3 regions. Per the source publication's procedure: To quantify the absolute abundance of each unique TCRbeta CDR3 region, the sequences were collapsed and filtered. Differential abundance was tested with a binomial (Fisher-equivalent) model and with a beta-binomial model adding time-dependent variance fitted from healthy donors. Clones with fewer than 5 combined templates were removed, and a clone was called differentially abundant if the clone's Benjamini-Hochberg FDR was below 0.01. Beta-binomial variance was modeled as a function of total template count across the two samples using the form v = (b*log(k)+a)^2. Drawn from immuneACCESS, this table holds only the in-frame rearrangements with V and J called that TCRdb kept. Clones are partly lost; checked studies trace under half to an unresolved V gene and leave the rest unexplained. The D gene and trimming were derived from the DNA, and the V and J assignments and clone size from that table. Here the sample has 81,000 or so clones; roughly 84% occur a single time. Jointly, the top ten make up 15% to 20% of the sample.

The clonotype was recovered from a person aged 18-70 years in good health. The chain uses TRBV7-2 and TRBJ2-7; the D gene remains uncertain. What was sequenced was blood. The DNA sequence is TGTGCCAGCAGCTTAGTGGGGTCCCCAGACGAGCAGTACTTC. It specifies CASSLVGSPDEQYF. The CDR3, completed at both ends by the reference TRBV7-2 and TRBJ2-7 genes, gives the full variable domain GAGVSQSPSNKVTEKGKDVELRCDPISGHTALYWYRQSLGQGLEFLIYFQGNSAPDKSGLPSDRFSAERTGGSVSTLTIQRTQQEDSAVYLCASSLVGSPDEQYFGPGTRLTVT.